This T cell receptor (beta chain) was identified during a study of human T cells and chemical hapten exposure (dated by TCRdb to about 2021). Background for the entire study: Libraries were pooled for sequencing, and variation in per-sample TCR yields was attributed mainly to small differences in library volumes within the pool. Peripheral blood TCR repertoire changes were tracked in vivo in alopecia patients during primary and secondary sensitization to the hapten diphenylcyclopropenone (DPC). For every blood RNA sample, sequencing covered both the TCR alpha and TCR beta chains. The paper's findings and limits, for the study overall: DPC sensitization did not change the number of TCRs with a frequency above 1 in 1000, and there was no evidence of changes in global repertoire structure. Repeated subsampling changed both the strength of the expansion versus patch-test correlation and the threshold at which the correlation became significant.

Libraries were constructed by RACE. The sequencer was a NextSeq 500. During library preparation, unique molecular identifiers were attached to individual cDNA molecules so that TCRs could be counted quantitatively and reproducibly. For the original study's pipeline: The median number of TCRs per sample was over 95,000, ranging from about 23,224 to 750,000. V, J and CDR3 annotation of the TCR reads was carried out using the Decombinator software suite. Every sample was subsampled to the same number of TCRs (28,000) for the PS versus PT1 abundance plots. Expanded TCRs were defined as absent before sensitization and observed at least eight times at the 2-week time point. TCRdb handled the public reads itself, with Q25 trimming in fastp and clone calling in MiXCR, and kept productive beta chains. Entries that share a CDR3 protein sequence are merged under the most common genes and DNA. In this record, the V and J calls reflect TCRdb's handling and not the investigators' own analysis. Present in this sample are 100,000 to 150,000 distinct CDR3 sequences, about 9.4% of which were seen just once. The ten largest clones take up about 1.8% of the sample.

Sample time point, as interpreted from the label and publication: healthy volunteer bleed at 2 weeks. Total RNA was isolated from unfractionated whole blood collected in Tempus Blood RNA tubes. As TCR sequencing controls, roughly five healthy volunteers were used, with blood taken at day 0, 2 weeks and 6 weeks. This clonotype was picked up many times. No antigen is known for it. Nothing much larger sits one base from this clone, and base qualities are not available. Sequencing input: whole blood. This TCR came from a male donor in good health. Some clones in this sample may be carry-over from other donors' samples.

The CDR3 reads as follows: CASRSGQNTEAFF. At the DNA level, the sequence is TGTGCCAGCAGATCCGGACAGAACACTGAAGCTTTCTTT. Here the chain combines TRBV6-5 and TRBJ1-1; TRBD1 could be the D gene, as 5 bases match. The CDR3 starts with the cysteine, ends with the phenylalanine, and has 13 residues. Here the CDR3 DNA is all that survives: 39 bases in frame from base 1. CDR1 and CDR2 are drawn from the germline V gene: MNHEY, SVGAGI. V is clipped by 6 bases and J by 1 base, and the sequence between their germline boundaries is 9 bases long.